The rows below give T cell receptor beta chains drawn from one sample of a study of blood T cell repertoires in COVID-19. Produced via immunoSEQ multiplex PCR; TCRdb's table is partial and in-frame only. The repertoire holds about 160,000 clones, with roughly 85% as singletons. Sequenced input: peripheral blood. All receptors come from a woman in her forties or fifties with COVID-19, enrolled during active disease. Each CDR3 is given with its conserved first and last residue. Each record gives: CDR3 DNA, CDR3 protein, D gene, J gene, clone size, CDR3 length, V gene. A D gene is named only where the DNA matches it firmly. Clone size is stated in some rows and not others, as once, few, many or a class when expanded.

DNA: TGCGCCAGCAGCCAAGAAGGCGGCTCTGGAAACACCATATATTTT; CDR3: CASSQEGGSGNTIYF; D: .; J: TRBJ1-3; size: .; length: 15; V: TRBV4-3
DNA: TGTGCCAGTAGTGCCCTAGCGGGGGCCTTTAACACCGGGGAGCTGTTTTTT; CDR3: CASSALAGAFNTGELFF; D: TRBD2; J: TRBJ2-2; size: .; length: 17; V: TRBV19
DNA: TGCGCCAGCAGCCTTAGCGGGGGGGCCTACAATGAGCAGTTCTTC; CDR3: CASSLSGGAYNEQFF; D: TRBD2; J: TRBJ2-1; size: .; length: 15; V: TRBV4-1
DNA: TGTGCCAGCAGCCCTACAAACAGGGGAACTGAAGCTTTCTTT; CDR3: CASSPTNRGTEAFF; D: TRBD1; J: TRBJ1-1; size: once; length: 14; V: TRBV11-2
DNA: TGTGCCAGCAGCACAGAGACAGGGGGAGAGACCCAGTACTTC; CDR3: CASSTETGGETQYF; D: TRBD1; J: TRBJ2-5; size: .; length: 14; V: TRBV5-4
DNA: TGTGCCAGCAGCGTAGCCGGACTAGCGGGGGGTCCAGATACGCAGTATTTT; CDR3: CASSVAGLAGGPDTQYF; D: TRBD2; J: TRBJ2-3; size: .; length: 17; V: TRBV9
DNA: TGTGCCAGCAGTGAAGCGCTTCTAGCGGGCCAAGAGACCCAGTACTTC; CDR3: CASSEALLAGQETQYF; D: TRBD2; J: TRBJ2-5; size: .; length: 16; V: TRBV6-1
DNA: TGTGCCAGCTCACCACAACAGGGGGCTACTAATGAAAAACTGTTTTTT; CDR3: CASSPQQGATNEKLFF; D: TRBD1; J: TRBJ1-4; size: .; length: 16; V: TRBV18
DNA: TGTGCCAGCAGTCCCGGACAGGAACGGGGTGGCTACACCTTC; CDR3: CASSPGQERGGYTF; D: TRBD1; J: TRBJ1-2; size: .; length: 14; V: TRBV28
DNA: TGTGCCAGCAGCCAAGAGGGGGGGCTTGGCTACACCTTC; CDR3: CASSQEGGLGYTF; D: .; J: TRBJ1-2; size: .; length: 13; V: TRBV3-1/TRBV3-2
DNA: TGTGCCAGCAGCTTAGGGCTAGCGGGAGATACGCAGTATTTT; CDR3: CASSLGLAGDTQYF; D: TRBD2; J: TRBJ2-3; size: .; length: 14; V: TRBV7-2
DNA: TGTGCCAGCAGCCACAGACAGGCCTCTAATGAAAAACTGTTTTTT; CDR3: CASSHRQASNEKLFF; D: .; J: TRBJ1-4; size: .; length: 15; V: TRBV28
DNA: TGTGCCAGCAGCTCCCGGACAGGGAAGTTATACGAGCAGTACTTC; CDR3: CASSSRTGKLYEQYF; D: TRBD1; J: TRBJ2-7; size: .; length: 15; V: TRBV7-9
DNA: TGTGCCAGCAGTGAGCAGGGTACCAAAAACATTCAGTACTTC; CDR3: CASSEQGTKNIQYF; D: .; J: TRBJ2-4; size: .; length: 14; V: TRBV2
DNA: TGTGCCAGTAGTACCCCGGAGGGCGGGAAGTTCCACTTT; CDR3: CASSTPEGGKFHF; D: .; J: TRBJ1-6; size: few; length: 13; V: TRBV19
DNA: TGTGCCAGCACAGCCGGGACTAGCGGCACAGATACGCAGTATTTT; CDR3: CASTAGTSGTDTQYF; D: TRBD2; J: TRBJ2-3; size: .; length: 15; V: TRBV4-2
DNA: TGTGCCAGCAGGGACGGGACAGCCAGCTTGCAAGGTCGGCCCGGGGAGCTGTTTTTT; CDR3: CASRDGTASLQGRPGELFF; D: TRBD1; J: TRBJ2-2; size: .; length: 19; V: TRBV2
DNA: TGTGCCAGCAGCTTAGGAGCTCGACTGGGGACTGACACCGGGGAGCTGTTTTTT; CDR3: CASSLGARLGTDTGELFF; D: .; J: TRBJ2-2; size: .; length: 18; V: TRBV11-3
DNA: TGTGCCAGTAGTATAGATGGGCGACGTACAGATACGCAGTATTTT; CDR3: CASSIDGRRTDTQYF; D: .; J: TRBJ2-3; size: .; length: 15; V: TRBV19
DNA: TGCGCCAGCAGCTTTTCGACAGACTATGGCTACACCTTC; CDR3: CASSFSTDYGYTF; D: .; J: TRBJ1-2; size: .; length: 13; V: TRBV5-1
DNA: TGTGCCAGCAGCGCGCGGACTAGCGGCACAGATACGCAGTATTTT; CDR3: CASSARTSGTDTQYF; D: TRBD2; J: TRBJ2-3; size: once; length: 15; V: TRBV7-3
DNA: TGTGCCAGCAGCTTGAATTGGGGACAGGCGATCTCTGGAAACACCATATATTTT; CDR3: CASSLNWGQAISGNTIYF; D: TRBD1; J: TRBJ1-3; size: .; length: 18; V: TRBV5-6
DNA: TGCGCCAGCAGCTTGGTTCAGGGTGATGGCTACACCTTC; CDR3: CASSLVQGDGYTF; D: .; J: TRBJ1-2; size: .; length: 13; V: TRBV5-1
DNA: TGCAGTGCTAGTGCAGGAGGGAAGTTTAGCAATCAGCCCCAGCATTTT; CDR3: CSASAGGKFSNQPQHF; D: .; J: TRBJ1-5; size: .; length: 16; V: TRBV20-1
DNA: TGTGCCAGTAGCGGGACAGGGGGAAGCTACGAGCAGTACTTC; CDR3: CASSGTGGSYEQYF; D: TRBD1; J: TRBJ2-7; size: few; length: 14; V: TRBV19
DNA: TGTGCCAGCAGCCCAGGCGCGTTGCAGGGTCAAGAGACCCAGTACTTC; CDR3: CASSPGALQGQETQYF; D: .; J: TRBJ2-5; size: .; length: 16; V: TRBV3-1/TRBV3-2
DNA: TGCGCCAGCAGCGAGGTAACGGGAGGGCAGTACTTC; CDR3: CASSEVTGGQYF; D: TRBD2; J: TRBJ2-7; size: .; length: 12; V: TRBV5-1
DNA: TGTGCCTGGGAACAGGGGCGCAATCAGCCCCAGCATTTT; CDR3: CAWEQGRNQPQHF; D: TRBD1; J: TRBJ1-5; size: .; length: 13; V: TRBV30
DNA: TGCGCCAGCAGCTTGGTGCTAGCGGGGGGATTATACAATGAGCAGTTCTTC; CDR3: CASSLVLAGGLYNEQFF; D: TRBD2; J: TRBJ2-1; size: .; length: 17; V: TRBV5-1
DNA: TGTGCCAGCACCCTCTACGGGAGTTTGGCTTTCTTT; CDR3: CASTLYGSLAFF; D: .; J: TRBJ1-1; size: .; length: 12; V: TRBV12-3/TRBV12-4
DNA: TGTGCCAGCAGTTACTGGTCAGGGATAACCTACGAGCAGTACTTC; CDR3: CASSYWSGITYEQYF; D: .; J: TRBJ2-7; size: .; length: 15; V: TRBV6-2/TRBV6-3
DNA: TGTGCCACCAGCAGGACAGGGATCCACTCCAGGACCAACGTCCTGACTTTC; CDR3: CATSRTGIHSRTNVLTF; D: TRBD1; J: TRBJ2-6; size: .; length: 17; V: TRBV24-1
DNA: TGTGCCAGCAGGATGGACAGCGCTGTTTCCTACGAGCAGTACTTC; CDR3: CASRMDSAVSYEQYF; D: .; J: TRBJ2-7; size: .; length: 15; V: TRBV6-5
DNA: TGCGCCAGCAGCCCGACTAGCGGGGGGGCAGATACGCAGTATTTT; CDR3: CASSPTSGGADTQYF; D: TRBD2; J: TRBJ2-3; size: .; length: 15; V: TRBV5-1
DNA: TGTGCCAGCAGTGATCCTAGCGGGCTTCGAGAGACCCAGTACTTC; CDR3: CASSDPSGLRETQYF; D: TRBD2; J: TRBJ2-5; size: once; length: 15; V: TRBV2
DNA: TGTGCCAGCAGCTTAGGCCAGGGGGTCTCCTACGAGCAGTACTTC; CDR3: CASSLGQGVSYEQYF; D: TRBD1; J: TRBJ2-7; size: .; length: 15; V: TRBV7-9
DNA: TGTGCCAGCAGCAAGGGGGGACAGTTCCCCCAAGAGACCCAGTACTTC; CDR3: CASSKGGQFPQETQYF; D: .; J: TRBJ2-5; size: .; length: 16; V: TRBV21-1
DNA: TGTGCCAGCAGCATCGGACTAGCGGGGATCACAGATACGCAGTATTTT; CDR3: CASSIGLAGITDTQYF; D: TRBD2; J: TRBJ2-3; size: .; length: 16; V: TRBV5-4
DNA: TGTGCCAGCAGCGTAGATAACAGGGGTTTACGGAACACTGAAGCTTTCTTT; CDR3: CASSVDNRGLRNTEAFF; D: TRBD1; J: TRBJ1-1; size: .; length: 17; V: TRBV9
DNA: TGTGCCAGCAGCAAAGGGAGGGGTGGAGAGACCCAGTACTTC; CDR3: CASSKGRGGETQYF; D: .; J: TRBJ2-5; size: .; length: 14; V: TRBV21-1
DNA: TGTGCCAGCTCACTTACAACCGGGAGCCGAAATCAGCCCCAGCATTTT; CDR3: CASSLTTGSRNQPQHF; D: .; J: TRBJ1-5; size: .; length: 16; V: TRBV18
DNA: TGTGCCAGCAGCTTAGTCCCCCGCGGTGGTATGAACACTGAAGCTTTCTTT; CDR3: CASSLVPRGGMNTEAFF; D: .; J: TRBJ1-1; size: .; length: 17; V: TRBV11-2
DNA: TGTGCCAGCAGTATACAGGTTTTATATGGCTACACCTTC; CDR3: CASSIQVLYGYTF; D: .; J: TRBJ1-2; size: .; length: 13; V: TRBV12-3/TRBV12-4
DNA: TGCGCCAGCAGCCAAAATCCCAAGGGGACCGGGGAGCTGTTTTTT; CDR3: CASSQNPKGTGELFF; D: .; J: TRBJ2-2; size: .; length: 15; V: TRBV4-1
DNA: TGTGCCAGCAGCTTACAGGGGAAAAGGAGCACCGGGGAGCTGTTTTTT; CDR3: CASSLQGKRSTGELFF; D: .; J: TRBJ2-2; size: .; length: 16; V: TRBV7-6
DNA: TGTGCCAGCCAACGACAGCCCCAAGAGACCCAGTACTTC; CDR3: CASQRQPQETQYF; D: .; J: TRBJ2-5; size: .; length: 13; V: TRBV6-5
DNA: TGCGCCAGCTCACTTCAGGGATCTGTCTCTGGAAACACCATATATTTT; CDR3: CASSLQGSVSGNTIYF; D: .; J: TRBJ1-3; size: .; length: 16; V: TRBV4-1